Each of the 27 T cell receptor beta chains below was sequenced from the same sample in a study of T cells in Graves' hyperthyroidism and ophthalmopathy. Using RNA transcripts as the source, TCR beta CDR3 regions were amplified. The TCR CDR3 first-round RT-PCR relied on the HTBI primer set. In TCRdb, the multiplex PCR reads were re-called with MiXCR into one record per CDR3 protein. The sample includes hundreds of thousands of distinct CDR3 sequences, about 18% of them seen just once. The sequenced sample was blood. The source is a man between 35 and 55 years old with Graves' hyperthyroidism.

This clonotype was recorded a few times. V usage is TRBV18 and J usage is TRBJ1-3, with D hard to call. V was trimmed by 0 bases and J by 2 bases, leaving 8 bases between them. From germline, CDR1 is KGHSH and CDR2 LQKENI. This CDR3 is built from 15 residues. The CDR3 loop is CASSPPSGTGNTIYF. The CDR3 nucleotides are TGTGCCAGCTCACCACCATCCGGGACTGGAAACACCATATATTTT. Based on the CDR3 plus reference TRBV18 and TRBJ1-3, the full variable domain is NAGVMQNPRHLVRRRGQEARLRCSPMKGHSHVYWYRQLPEEGLKFMVYLQKENIIDESGMPKERFSAEFPKEGPSILRIQQVVRGDSAAYFCASSPPSGTGNTIYFGEGSWLTVV.

This chain joins TRBV24-1 and TRBJ2-7; D is undetermined. The germline CDR1 and CDR2 sequences are KGHDR and SFDVKD. Trimming shortened V by 2 bases and J by 2 bases, and 9 bases separated the two germline ends. The CDR3 consists of 14 residues. The CDR3 region has the DNA TGTGCCACCAGTGATTCATTGGGTACCTACGAGCAGTACTTC. This translates into CATSDSLGTYEQYF.

This clonotype was found many times. V and J are TRBV5-1 and TRBJ2-1; 10 bases map to TRBD2. This CDR3 has 15 amino acids. Trimming at V came to 3 bases and at J to 3 bases, leaving 3 bases not matched to a gene. Germline CDR1 and CDR2: SGHRS and YFSETQ. Here the CDR3 DNA reads TGCGCCAGCAGCTCCGGGACTAGCGTCTACAATGAGCAGTTCTTC. Translated: CASSSGTSVYNEQFF.

On this clonotype itself: The missing conserved phenylalanine or tryptophan at the end of this CDR3 makes a read error likely. This chain uses TRBV9 with TRBJ1-2, with D unclear. The V end was cut by 0 bases, the J end by 5 bases, with 11 bases between. The length of the CDR3 is 14 residues. CDR1 is SGDLS, CDR2 YYNGEE, per germline. The CDR3, as DNA: TGTGCCAGCAGCGTAGGCTTTCCCGGATATGGCTACACCCTC. Translated, it gives CASSVGFPGYGYTL.

The V call is TRBV7-2, the J call TRBJ2-5; 8 bases are a match to TRBD2. The CDR3 is 15 residues long. The germline gives CDR1 SGHTA, CDR2 FQGNSA. J lost 1 base, V lost 7 bases, and 8 bases had no gene match. The CDR3 spells CASTVRSGGQETQYF. The CDR3 bases are TGTGCCAGCACCGTAAGGAGCGGGGGCCAAGAGACCCAGTACTTC.

The rearrangement joins TRBV6-2 or TRBV6-3 to TRBJ2-7; tentatively, D is TRBD1 or TRBD2 (6 bases each). Germline V gene sequence: CDR1 MNHEY, CDR2 SVGEGT. Trimming shortened V by 5 bases and J by 4 bases, and 18 bases separated the two germline ends. The length of the CDR3 is 15 residues. The CDR3 DNA reads as TGTGCCAGCAGTCCCACCGGCGGGACACATTACGAGCAGTACTTC. This gives the protein CASSPTGGTHYEQYF.

Ten or more counts support this clonotype. This chain connects TRBV19 to TRBJ1-1; TRBD1 is a possible D gene (5 bases). This CDR3 has 15 amino acids. The V end was cut by 6 bases, the J end by 5 bases, with 19 bases between. Germline values: CDR1 LNHDA, CDR2 SQIVND (reference sequence). The CDR3 region has the DNA TGTGCCAGTAGCTTAAATGGCAGGGAGGGAACTGAAGCTTTCTTT. Protein product: CASSLNGREGTEAFF.

V usage is TRBV19 and J usage is TRBJ2-1; TRBD1 aligns across 9 bases. The germline gives CDR1 LNHDA, CDR2 SQIVND (reference sequence). V lost 1 base, J lost 8 bases, and 9 bases stayed unmatched. The CDR3 covers 16 residues. CDR3 sequence (DNA): TGTGCCAGTAGTATAGCTGGGACAGGGCCCCCCGATGAGCAGTTCTTC. Its translation: CASSIAGTGPPDEQFF.

There are many counts of this clonotype. The chain recombines TRBV11-1 with TRBJ1-6, with 7 nucleotides matching TRBD1. Germline V gene sequence: CDR1 SGHAT, CDR2 FQDESV (reference sequence). V was clipped by 5 bases and J by 7 bases; unmatched bases: 2. The length of the CDR3 is 13 residues. DNA of the CDR3: TGTGCCAGCAGCCGGGACAGAAATTCACCCCTCCACTTT. Residues: CASSRDRNSPLHF.

The chain joins TRBV24-1 to TRBJ2-2, with TRBD1 matching over 8 bases. J gave up 0 bases and V 8 bases, and 1 base lay outside the gene matches. The CDR3 length is 14 residues. CDR1 and CDR2 (germline): KGHDR, SFDVKD. CDR3 sequence (DNA): TGTGCCACCAAGGACAGGGCGAACACCGGGGAGCTGTTTTTT. Its protein is CATKDRANTGELFF.

At least ten counts were recorded for this clonotype. The CDR3 DNA sequence: TGCAGTGCTAGGAGTGGGGGGGGGCCTGGAGATACGCAGTATTTT. It encodes CSARSGGGPGDTQYF. The rearrangement uses TRBV20-1 and TRBJ2-3; possibly TRBD2 for D (7 bases). V shed 3 bases and J shed 5 bases, with 18 bases lying between them. CDR1 and CDR2 (germline): DFQATT, SNEGSKA (reference sequence). This CDR3 region has 15 residues.

The chain recombines TRBV27 with TRBJ1-2; maybe TRBD1 (5 bases). The V and J ends lost 6 bases and 1 base respectively, with 12 bases between them. Looked up from germline, CDR1 is MNHEY and CDR2 is SMNVEV (reference sequence). This CDR3 region has 14 residues. CDR3 DNA sequence: TGTGCCAGCAGCGCCAAAGGGGTTAACTATGGCTACACCTTC. Translating gives CASSAKGVNYGYTF.

This clonotype was found many times. The rearrangement uses TRBV10-3 and TRBJ2-5; D might be TRBD1 or TRBD2, each matching 7 bases. The CDR3 totals 14 residues. Trimming pared 8 bases from V and 4 bases from J, leaving 17 bases between. Germline CDR1 ENHRY, CDR2 SYGVKD. The DNA of the CDR3 is TGTGCCATCTCTTCAGGGGGGGTAGGAGAGACCCAGTACTTC. Amino acid sequence: CAISSGGVGETQYF.

The sample holds a few counts of this clonotype. CDR3 DNA sequence: TGTGCCAGCAGTTATGGAACTAGCGGGGGGCCTTACCAAGAGACCCAGTACTTC. It yields the protein CASSYGTSGGPYQETQYF. The chain couples TRBV6-2 or TRBV6-3 to TRBJ2-5; 12 bases line up with TRBD2. J gave up 0 bases and V 3 bases, and 8 bases lay outside the gene matches. From germline, CDR1 is MNHEY and CDR2 SVGEGT. The CDR3 length is 18 residues.

The rearrangement joins TRBV11-2 to TRBJ2-7; D unresolved. The V gene's germline CDR1 is SGHAT and CDR2 FQNNGV. The CDR3 is made up of 16 amino acids. Trimming cost V 5 bases and J 6 bases, with 23 bases left between them. The CDR3 loop is CASSPPHGQLYAEQYF. CDR3 nucleotides: TGTGCCAGCAGCCCACCACACGGTCAACTTTACGCCGAGCAGTACTTC.

This clonotype was seen at least ten times. The chain links TRBV7-9 to TRBJ2-1; a weak D match, TRBD1 (5 bases). This CDR3 is built from 15 residues. Trimming removed 6 bases at V and 1 base at J, with 13 bases between. Per the germline V gene, CDR1 is SEHNR and CDR2 is FQNEAQ (reference sequence). Here the CDR3 DNA reads TGTGCCAGCAGGAGTGGCAGGGTTTCCTACAATGAGCAGTTCTTC. Its translation: CASRSGRVSYNEQFF. The full variable domain, its missing parts supplied by reference TRBV7-9 and TRBJ2-1, is DTGVSQNPRHKITKRGQNVTFRCDPISEHNRLYWYRQTLGQGPEFLTYFQNEAQLEKSRLLSDRFSAERPKGSFSTLEIQRTEQGDSAMYLCASRSGRVSYNEQFFGPGTRLTVL.

This clonotype was observed many times. V and J are TRBV7-2 and TRBJ1-5; TRBD1 agrees at 7 bases. CDR3 length: 16 residues. Germline V gene sequence: CDR1 SGHTA, CDR2 FQGNSA. V was pared by 8 bases and J by 2 bases, with 12 bases of the junction left unmatched. In DNA form, the CDR3 reads TGTGCCAGCCGCGTCAGGGGGGGCGAGGGCAATCAGCCCCAGCATTTT. Translated: CASRVRGGEGNQPQHF.

There are many counts of this clonotype. The chain uses TRBV7-2 and TRBJ2-3, with a possible D match to TRBD2 (6 bases). V dropped 4 bases and J dropped 4 bases, with 15 bases sitting between them. This CDR3 is built from 15 residues. Germline V lookup: CDR1 SGHTA, CDR2 FQGNSA. Written as DNA, the CDR3 is TGTGCCAGCAGCTCTGGACTATTCTCTTCAGATACGCAGTATTTT. This translates into CASSSGLFSSDTQYF.

This clonotype came up many times. This chain connects TRBV7-9 to TRBJ2-3; 10 bases match TRBD2. The CDR3 length is 15 residues. V lost 10 bases to trimming and J lost 3 bases; unmatched junction nucleotides: 10. CDR1 SEHNR and CDR2 FQNEAQ come from the germline V gene (reference sequence). CDR3: CATQGTSVRTDTQYF. The CDR3 DNA reads TGTGCCACACAGGGGACTAGCGTACGAACAGATACGCAGTATTTT.

This clonotype has ten or more counts. The chain has TRBV20-1 and TRBJ2-3; D is perhaps TRBD1 or TRBD2 (6 bases each). CDR1 and CDR2 from the germline V gene are DFQATT and SNEGSKA (reference sequence). Trimming shortened V by 0 bases and J by 6 bases, and 19 bases separated the two germline ends. The CDR3 consists of 16 residues. The CDR3 nucleotides are TGCAGTGCTAGAGATCTGGGGGGCCACGGATCTGATACGCAGTATTTT. It is translated as CSARDLGGHGSDTQYF.

This clonotype was picked up many times. CDR3 residues: CASAPQRPETQYF. As DNA, the CDR3 is TGTGCCAGCGCCCCCCAGCGGCCCGAGACCCAGTACTTC. V is TRBV6-1 and J is TRBJ2-5; possibly TRBD2 for D (5 bases). The germline gives CDR1 MNHNS, CDR2 SASEGT. The CDR3 totals 13 residues. V lost 8 bases and J lost 5, with 15 bases in between.

The chain employs TRBV18 and TRBJ2-1; the D is unclear. Germline V gives CDR1 KGHSH, CDR2 LQKENI. CDR3 size: 13 residues. V dropped 3 bases and J dropped 7 bases, with 10 bases sitting between them. CDR3 nucleotide sequence: TGTGCCAGCTCACCCAGTTCCGGGAATGAGCAGTTCTTC. Translation gives CASSPSSGNEQFF.

The rearrangement joins TRBV11-2 to TRBJ2-1; TRBD2 matches at 8 bases. With 3 bases clipped from V and 4 bases from J, the junction kept 8 bases outside the gene matches. The V gene's germline CDR1 is SGHAT and CDR2 FQNNGV. The CDR3 totals 16 residues. The CDR3 bases are TGTGCCAGCAGCTTGCGGGGGCGGGGGGCTTACAATGAGCAGTTCTTC. This gives the protein CASSLRGRGAYNEQFF.

This clonotype occurred many times. V and J are TRBV27 and TRBJ2-2; no clear D. Germline V gene data show CDR1 as MNHEY and CDR2 as SMNVEV (reference sequence). Trimming took 7 bases from V and 6 from J, leaving 15 bases between them. The CDR3 runs to 14 residues. The CDR3 region is CASMDLGNAGELFF. The CDR3 nucleotides are TGTGCCAGCATGGATTTGGGGAATGCCGGGGAGCTGTTTTTT.

This clonotype has just a few counts. This rearrangement joins TRBV7-9 to TRBJ2-2; tentative D call: TRBD1 (6 bases). CDR1 is SEHNR and CDR2 is FQNEAQ in the germline V gene (reference sequence). V was trimmed by 6 bases and J by 3 bases, leaving 14 bases between them. The CDR3 is made up of 15 amino acids. The CDR3 bases are TGTGCCAGCAGTTCAGGGGTAGCAGACACCGGGGAGCTGTTTTTT. Protein sequence: CASSSGVADTGELFF.

This clonotype was picked up many times. The chain uses TRBV7-3 and TRBJ1-5; D is possibly TRBD1 (6 bases). The CDR3 runs 14 residues. V was cut by 7 bases and J by 6 bases, with 16 bases left in between. Germline V gene sequence: CDR1 SGHTA, CDR2 FQGTGA. The CDR3 nucleotides read TGTGCCAGCAAAGGGGGACGGGAGGGTCAGCCCCAGCATTTT. Its translation is CASKGGREGQPQHF.

This clonotype was observed many times. The chain combines TRBV20-1 with TRBJ1-1; no clear D. With 1 base removed from V and 6 bases from J, the gap between germline ends came to 15 bases. The CDR3 length is 14 residues. Per the germline V gene, CDR1 is DFQATT and CDR2 is SNEGSKA (reference sequence). The CDR3 DNA reads as TGCAGTGCTAGAGGGACCGATCTACTGCCTGAAGCTTTCTTT. It yields the protein CSARGTDLLPEAFF.